This note documents a single T cell receptor beta chain sequence. The sample is drawn from a study of CD8+ T cells in alopecia areata. Study-wide context: The study gave tofacitinib for 6 to 18 months, then 6 months off drug.

The treatment is: oral pan-JAK inhibitor, 5-10 mg twice daily. V lost 0 bases and J lost 1; bases outside the gene matches: 3. The CDR3 runs to 17 residues. Germline-derived CDR1 and CDR2 are LGHNA and YNFKEQ. As the sequencing template, cDNA was produced by extracting RNA and reverse transcribing it. Sequencing used immunoSEQ multiplex PCR; TCRdb keeps in-frame clones, though not all of them. The repertoire has about 200,000 clones, over 45% of them found once; the top ten carry roughly 5%. The specimen comprised CD4+ T cells sorted from blood, sampled at week 24, from a patient treated with tofacitinib. The V call is TRBV4-2, the J call TRBJ2-7, with 13 positions matching TRBD2. This receptor was identified in a human donor with alopecia areata. DNA of the CDR3: TGTGCCAGCAGCCAAGAAGGGACTAGCGGGGAATCCTACGAGCAGTACTTC. It translates to CASSQEGTSGESYEQYF.